This T cell receptor (beta chain) was documented in a study of human T cells and chemical hapten exposure. Across the study: After 6 days, upper back 0.01% DPC patch tests were scored.

CDR3 length equals 14 residues. V was cut by 7 bases and J by 4 bases, with 16 bases left in between. CDR1 is MNHNS and CDR2 is SASEGT in the germline V gene. Attachment of unique molecular identifiers to individual cDNA molecules was performed in the library. TCRdb itself ran the RACE reads through MiXCR, one entry per CDR3 protein. The sample records more than 100,000 distinct CDR3 sequences, approximately 12% being singletons. Time point meaning: pre-sensitization, week 0. This sample's treatment: therapeutic diphenylcyclopropenone sensitization with weekly scalp DPC. Sequences were derived from whole blood, sampled in connection with sensitization to the hapten diphenylcyclopropenone (DPC). This sequence joins TRBV6-1 and TRBJ2-5; no firm D call. The receptor was derived from a woman younger than 30 with alopecia areata. Some clones in this sample may be carry-over from other donors' samples. CDR3 sequence (DNA): TGTGCCAGCACCCCTGTGTTTCTCCCAGAGACCCAGTACTTC. This encodes CASTPVFLPETQYF.